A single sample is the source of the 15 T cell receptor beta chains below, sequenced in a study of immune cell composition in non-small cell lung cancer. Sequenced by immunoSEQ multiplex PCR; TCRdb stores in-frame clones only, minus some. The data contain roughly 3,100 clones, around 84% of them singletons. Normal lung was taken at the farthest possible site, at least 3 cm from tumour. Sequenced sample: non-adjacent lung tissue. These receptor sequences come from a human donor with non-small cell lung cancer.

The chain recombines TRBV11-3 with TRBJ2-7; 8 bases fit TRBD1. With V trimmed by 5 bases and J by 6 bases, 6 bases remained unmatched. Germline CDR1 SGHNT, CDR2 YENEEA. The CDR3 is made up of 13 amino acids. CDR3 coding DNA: TGTGCCAGCAGCACGGACAGGGATGCCGAGCAGTACTTC. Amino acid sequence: CASSTDRDAEQYF.

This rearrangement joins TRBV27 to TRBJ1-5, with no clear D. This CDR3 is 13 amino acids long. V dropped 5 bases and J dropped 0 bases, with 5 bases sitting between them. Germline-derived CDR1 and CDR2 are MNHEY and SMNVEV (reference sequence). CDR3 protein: CASSPYSNQPQHF. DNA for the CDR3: TGTGCCAGCAGTCCTTATAGCAATCAGCCCCAGCATTTT.

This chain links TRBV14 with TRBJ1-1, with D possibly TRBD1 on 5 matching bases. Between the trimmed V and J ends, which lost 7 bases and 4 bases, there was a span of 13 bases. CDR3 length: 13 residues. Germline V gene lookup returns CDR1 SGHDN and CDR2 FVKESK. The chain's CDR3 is CASIAAGGTEAFF. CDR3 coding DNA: TGTGCCAGCATCGCAGCGGGGGGCACTGAAGCTTTCTTT.

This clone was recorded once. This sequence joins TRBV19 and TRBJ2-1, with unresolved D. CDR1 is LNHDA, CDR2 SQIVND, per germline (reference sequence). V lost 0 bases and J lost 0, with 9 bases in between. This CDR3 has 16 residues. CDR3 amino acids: CASSIDRSGSYNEQFF. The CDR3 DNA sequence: TGTGCCAGTAGTATAGACAGGTCCGGCTCCTACAATGAGCAGTTCTTC.

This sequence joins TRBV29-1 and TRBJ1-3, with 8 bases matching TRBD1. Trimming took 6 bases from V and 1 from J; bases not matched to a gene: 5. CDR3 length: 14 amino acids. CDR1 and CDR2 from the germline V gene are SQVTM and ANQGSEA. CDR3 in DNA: TGCAGCGTAAGCGGGACAGGTTCTGGAAACACCATATATTTT. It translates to CSVSGTGSGNTIYF.

This CDR3 is CASSSQTGAGETQYF. The DNA for the CDR3 is TGTGCCAGCAGCTCACAAACAGGGGCGGGAGAGACCCAGTACTTC. The rearrangement links TRBV14 to TRBJ2-5; TRBD1 matches 7 bases. This CDR3 region has 15 residues. With V trimmed by 5 bases and J by 4 bases, 10 bases remained unmatched. Germline values: CDR1 SGHDN, CDR2 FVKESK.

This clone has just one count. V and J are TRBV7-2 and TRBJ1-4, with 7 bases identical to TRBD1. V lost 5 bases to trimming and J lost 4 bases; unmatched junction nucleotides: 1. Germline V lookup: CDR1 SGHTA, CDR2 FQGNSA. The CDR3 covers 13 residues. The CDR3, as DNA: TGTGCCAGCAGCCGGGACAGTAATGAAAAACTGTTTTTT. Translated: CASSRDSNEKLFF.

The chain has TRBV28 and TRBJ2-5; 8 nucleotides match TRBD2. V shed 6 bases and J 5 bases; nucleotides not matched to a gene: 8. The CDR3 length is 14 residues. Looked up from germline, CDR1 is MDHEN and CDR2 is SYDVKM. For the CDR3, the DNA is TGTGCCAGCAGCCTCCCTGGACTAGCTGAGACCCAGTACTTC. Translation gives CASSLPGLAETQYF.

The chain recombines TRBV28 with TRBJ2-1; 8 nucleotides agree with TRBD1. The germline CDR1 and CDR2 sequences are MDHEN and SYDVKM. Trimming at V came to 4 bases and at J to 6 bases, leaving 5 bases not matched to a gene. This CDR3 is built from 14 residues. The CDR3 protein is CASSSKDRVNEQFF. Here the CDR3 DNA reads TGTGCCAGCAGTTCGAAGGACAGGGTCAATGAGCAGTTCTTC.

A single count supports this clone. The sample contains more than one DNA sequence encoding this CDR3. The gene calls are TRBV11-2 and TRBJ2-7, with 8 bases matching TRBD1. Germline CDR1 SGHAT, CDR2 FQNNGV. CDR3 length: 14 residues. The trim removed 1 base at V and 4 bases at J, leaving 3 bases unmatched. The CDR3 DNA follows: TGTGCCAGCAGCTTAGCAGGGGGCTCGTACGAGCAGTACTTC. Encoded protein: CASSLAGGSYEQYF.

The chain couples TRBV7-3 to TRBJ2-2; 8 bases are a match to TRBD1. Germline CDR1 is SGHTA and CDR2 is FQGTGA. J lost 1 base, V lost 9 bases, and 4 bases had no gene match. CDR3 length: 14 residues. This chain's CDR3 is CASSTGVNTGELFF. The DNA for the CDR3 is TGTGCCAGTTCGACAGGGGTGAACACCGGGGAGCTGTTTTTT.

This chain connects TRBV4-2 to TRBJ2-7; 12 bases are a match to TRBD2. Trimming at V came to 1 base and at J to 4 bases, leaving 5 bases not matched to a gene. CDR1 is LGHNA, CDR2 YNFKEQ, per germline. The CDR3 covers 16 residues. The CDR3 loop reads CASSQGFLAGGYEQYF. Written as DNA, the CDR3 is TGTGCCAGCAGCCAAGGTTTCCTAGCGGGAGGGTACGAGCAGTACTTC.

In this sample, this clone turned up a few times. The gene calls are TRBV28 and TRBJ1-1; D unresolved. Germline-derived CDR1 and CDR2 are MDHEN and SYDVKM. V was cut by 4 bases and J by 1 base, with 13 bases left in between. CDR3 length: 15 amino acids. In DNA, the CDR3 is TGTGCCAGCAGTTCCGTTTGGGAGGGGAACACTGAAGCTTTCTTT. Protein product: CASSSVWEGNTEAFF.

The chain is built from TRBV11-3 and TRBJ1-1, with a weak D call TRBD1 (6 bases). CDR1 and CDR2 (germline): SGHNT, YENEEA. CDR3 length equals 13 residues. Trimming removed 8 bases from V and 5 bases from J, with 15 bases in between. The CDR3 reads CASGASGATEAFF. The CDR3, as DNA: TGTGCCAGCGGAGCCTCAGGGGCTACTGAAGCTTTCTTT.

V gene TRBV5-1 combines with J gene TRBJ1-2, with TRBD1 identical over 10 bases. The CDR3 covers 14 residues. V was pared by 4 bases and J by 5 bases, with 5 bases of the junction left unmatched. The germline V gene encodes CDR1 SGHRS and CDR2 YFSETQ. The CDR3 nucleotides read TGCGCCAGCAGCATCGGGACAGGGGTGTATGGCTACACCTTC. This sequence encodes CASSIGTGVYGYTF.